The 10 T cell receptor beta chains reported below all come from one sample, sequenced in a study of blood T cell repertoires in COVID-19. The repertoire was sequenced with immunoSEQ multiplex PCR; TCRdb's copy has only in-frame clones and lacks some. This sample carries 95,000 to 150,000 clones, about four fifths of them seen once, and the ten largest clones take about 18%. The sequenced sample consisted of peripheral blood. The receptors come from a man younger than 40 with COVID-19, enrolled during active disease.

V is TRBV30 and J is TRBJ1-5; possible D gene TRBD1, 6 bases. V shed 5 bases and J shed 0 bases, with 14 bases lying between them. The CDR3 consists of 15 residues. The germline CDR1 and CDR2 sequences are GTSNPN and SVGIG (reference sequence). This chain's CDR3 is CAWGPGQYSNQPQHF. The DNA of the CDR3 is TGTGCCTGGGGCCCCGGACAGTATAGCAATCAGCCCCAGCATTTT.

To note about this clone: Other nucleotide sequences in the sample specify the same CDR3. The chain employs TRBV5-5 and TRBJ1-6, with 8 bases that match TRBD1. Germline assignment: CDR1 SGHKS and CDR2 YYEKEE (reference sequence). This CDR3 spans 15 amino acids. The trim removed 1 base at V and 5 bases at J, leaving 2 bases unmatched. The CDR3 DNA sequence: TGTGCCAGCAGCTTGAAACAGGGGGATAATTCACCCCTCCACTTT. It is translated as CASSLKQGDNSPLHF.

The CDR3: CASTGRNRVMNTEAFF. In DNA, the CDR3 is TGCGCCAGCACCGGCCGGAACAGGGTAATGAACACTGAAGCTTTCTTT. J is TRBJ1-1 and V is TRBV4-1; a possible D gene is TRBD1 (6 bases). Germline V gives CDR1 MGHRA, CDR2 YSYEKL. V lost 7 bases to trimming and J lost 0 bases, with 18 bases between them. CDR3 length: 16 amino acids.

This rearrangement joins TRBV28 to TRBJ1-1, with unresolved D. Germline CDR1 is MDHEN and CDR2 is SYDVKM. This CDR3 is 14 amino acids long. V was clipped by 10 bases and J by 2 bases, with 17 bases between them. The CDR3, as DNA: TGTGCCACTATAGAGACATACCGAAACACTGAAGCTTTCTTT. It codes for CATIETYRNTEAFF. The variable domain in full, with the rest retrieved from reference TRBV28 and TRBJ1-1, is DVKVTQSSRYLVKRTGEKVFLECVQDMDHENMFWYRQDPGLGLRLIYFSYDVKMKEKGDIPEGYSVSREKKERFSLILESASTNQTSMYLCATIETYRNTEAFFGQGTRLTVV.

This rearrangement joins TRBV20-1 to TRBJ2-1, with D maybe TRBD2 (7 bases). Germline V gives CDR1 DFQATT, CDR2 SNEGSKA (reference sequence). Between the trimmed V and J ends, which lost 3 bases and 8 bases, there was a span of 14 bases. The CDR3 spans 13 residues. CDR3: CSASPGGGDEQFF. DNA of the CDR3: TGCAGTGCTAGTCCGGGCGGGGGCGATGAGCAGTTCTTC.

As to this clone: A junction boundary mismatches the germline segment, possibly from a read error. The V and J genes are TRBV6-6 and TRBJ2-7; TRBD1 might be the D (6 bases). From germline, CDR1 is MNHNY and CDR2 SVGAGI (reference sequence). The CDR3 has 12 amino acids. CDR3 DNA sequence: TGTGCCAGCAGCACGGACAGTTCACCGGCGCCATTC. This encodes CASSTDSSPAPF.

This sequence joins TRBV19 and TRBJ1-4, with 8 bases identical to TRBD1. The length of the CDR3 is 15 residues. The junction had 3 bases not matched to a gene; V was cut back by 3 bases and J by 3 bases. Germline V gene sequence: CDR1 LNHDA, CDR2 SQIVND (reference sequence). CDR3 coding DNA: TGTGCCAGTAGTATTGGACAGGGCTCTAATGAAAAACTGTTTTTT. Protein: CASSIGQGSNEKLFF.

The V gene is TRBV11-1, the J gene TRBJ2-1; 8 bases align to TRBD2. In germline, CDR1 is SGHAT, CDR2 FQDESV (reference sequence). V gave up 8 bases and J gave up 0 bases; unmatched junction bases: 6. The CDR3 extends over 15 amino acids. The CDR3 region has the DNA TGTGCCAGCCAATCGGGGGGGAGCTCCTACAATGAGCAGTTCTTC. Translation: CASQSGGSSYNEQFF.

V is TRBV6-5 and J is TRBJ2-7; TRBD2 matches 8 bases. The CDR3 sequence is 14 residues long. The germline CDR1 and CDR2 sequences are MNHEY and SVGAGI. The trim removed 7 bases at V and 2 bases at J, leaving 7 bases unmatched. This chain's CDR3 is CASKRGPEAYEQYF. The CDR3 DNA follows: TGTGCCAGCAAGCGGGGGCCGGAGGCCTACGAGCAGTACTTC.

The chain links TRBV11-2 to TRBJ1-1; maybe TRBD1 (5 bases). Germline CDR1 and CDR2: SGHAT and FQNNGV. With 5 bases removed from V and 7 bases from J, the gap between germline ends came to 20 bases. The CDR3 is 15 amino acids. The CDR3 loop is CASSDPIDRTGEAFF. Here the CDR3 DNA reads TGTGCCAGCAGCGACCCGATTGACAGAACAGGTGAAGCTTTCTTT. Combining the CDR3 with reference TRBV11-2 and TRBJ1-1 gives the whole variable domain EAGVAQSPRYKIIEKRQSVAFWCNPISGHATLYWYQQILGQGPKLLIQFQNNGVVDDSQLPKDRFSAERLKGVDSTLKIQPAKLEDSAVYLCASSDPIDRTGEAFFGQGTRLTVV.